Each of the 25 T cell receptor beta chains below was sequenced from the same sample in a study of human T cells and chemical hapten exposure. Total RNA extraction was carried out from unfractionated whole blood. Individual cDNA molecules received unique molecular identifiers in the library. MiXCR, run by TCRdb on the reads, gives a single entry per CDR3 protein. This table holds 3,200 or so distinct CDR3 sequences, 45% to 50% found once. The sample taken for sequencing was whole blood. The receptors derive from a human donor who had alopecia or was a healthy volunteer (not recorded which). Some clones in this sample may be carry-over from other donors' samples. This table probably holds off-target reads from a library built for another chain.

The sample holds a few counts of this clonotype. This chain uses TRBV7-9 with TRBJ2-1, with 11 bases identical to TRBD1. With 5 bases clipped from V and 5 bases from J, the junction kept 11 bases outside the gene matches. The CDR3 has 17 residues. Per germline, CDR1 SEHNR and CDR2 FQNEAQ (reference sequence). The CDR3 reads CASSPMWTGGYDNEQFF. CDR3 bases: TGTGCCAGCAGCCCTATGTGGACAGGGGGCTATGACAATGAGCAGTTCTTC.

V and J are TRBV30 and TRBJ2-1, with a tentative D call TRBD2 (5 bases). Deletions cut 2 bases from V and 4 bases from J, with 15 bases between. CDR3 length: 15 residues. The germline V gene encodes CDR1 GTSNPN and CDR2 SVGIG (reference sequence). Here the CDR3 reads CAWSNGPGKYNEQFF. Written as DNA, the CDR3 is TGTGCCTGGAGTAATGGCCCGGGGAAATACAATGAGCAGTTCTTC.

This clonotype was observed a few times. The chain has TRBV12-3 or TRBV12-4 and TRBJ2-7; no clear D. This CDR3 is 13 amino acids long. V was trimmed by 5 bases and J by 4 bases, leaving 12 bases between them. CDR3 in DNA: TGTGCCAGCAGTCTTTTAACGGAGTACGAGCAGTACTTC. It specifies CASSLLTEYEQYF.

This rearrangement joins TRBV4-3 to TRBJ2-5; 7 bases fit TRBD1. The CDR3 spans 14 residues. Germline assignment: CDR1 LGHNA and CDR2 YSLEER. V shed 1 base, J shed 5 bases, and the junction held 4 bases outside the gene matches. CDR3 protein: CASSQGQGVETQYF. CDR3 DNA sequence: TGCGCCAGCAGCCAAGGGCAGGGGGTCGAGACCCAGTACTTC.

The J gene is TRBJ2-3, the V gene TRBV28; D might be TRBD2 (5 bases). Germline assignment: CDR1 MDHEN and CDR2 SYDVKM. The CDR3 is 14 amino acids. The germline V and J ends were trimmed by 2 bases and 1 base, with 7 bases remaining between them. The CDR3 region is CASSLKGGTDTQYF. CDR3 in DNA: TGTGCCAGCAGTTTAAAGGGAGGCACAGATACGCAGTATTTT.

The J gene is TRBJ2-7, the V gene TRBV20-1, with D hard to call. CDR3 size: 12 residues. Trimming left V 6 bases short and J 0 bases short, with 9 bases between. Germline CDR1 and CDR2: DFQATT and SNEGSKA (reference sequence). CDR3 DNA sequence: TGCAGTGCACGACGTAGCTCCTACGAGCAGTACTTC. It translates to CSARRSSYEQYF.

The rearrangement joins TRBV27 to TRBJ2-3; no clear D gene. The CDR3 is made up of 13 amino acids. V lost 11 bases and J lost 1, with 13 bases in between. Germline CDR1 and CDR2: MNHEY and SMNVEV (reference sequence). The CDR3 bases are TGTGCCGCCGGCAACTTGGGCACAGATACGCAGTATTTT. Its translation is CAAGNLGTDTQYF.

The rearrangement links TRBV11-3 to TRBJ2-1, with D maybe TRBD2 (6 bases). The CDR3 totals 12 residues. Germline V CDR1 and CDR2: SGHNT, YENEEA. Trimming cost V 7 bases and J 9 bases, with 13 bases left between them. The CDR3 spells CASTTLGGEQFF. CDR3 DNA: TGTGCCAGCACTACCCTCGGGGGTGAGCAGTTCTTC.

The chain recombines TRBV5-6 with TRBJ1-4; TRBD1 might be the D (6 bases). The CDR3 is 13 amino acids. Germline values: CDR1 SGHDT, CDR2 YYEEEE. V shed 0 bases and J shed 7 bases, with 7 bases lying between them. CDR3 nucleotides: TGTGCCAGCAGCTTGGTACAGGGTGAAAAACTGTTTTTT. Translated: CASSLVQGEKLFF. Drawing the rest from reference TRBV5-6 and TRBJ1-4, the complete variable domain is DAGVTQSPTHLIKTRGQQVTLRCSPKSGHDTVSWYQQALGQGPQFIFQYYEEEERQRGNFPDRFSGHQFPNYSSELNVNALLLGDSALYLCASSLVQGEKLFFGSGTQLSVL.

DNA for the CDR3: TGTGCCAGCAGCCCTACGGGTACAGATACGCAGTATTTT. Its translation: CASSPTGTDTQYF. The J gene is TRBJ2-3, the V gene TRBV2; no clear D gene. The CDR3 has 13 amino acids. V dropped 6 bases and J dropped 3 bases, with 10 bases sitting between them. Germline V gene data show CDR1 as SNHLY and CDR2 as FYNNEI.

CDR3 nucleotides: TGTGCCAGCAGTTTGACGCGGGGGACCTACAATGAGCAGTTCTTC. It is translated as CASSLTRGTYNEQFF. The chain recombines TRBV12-3 or TRBV12-4 with TRBJ2-1; 7 nucleotides agree with TRBD2. The CDR3 loop spans 15 amino acids. The V and J ends lost 3 bases and 2 bases, in that order; junction bases with no gene match: 4.

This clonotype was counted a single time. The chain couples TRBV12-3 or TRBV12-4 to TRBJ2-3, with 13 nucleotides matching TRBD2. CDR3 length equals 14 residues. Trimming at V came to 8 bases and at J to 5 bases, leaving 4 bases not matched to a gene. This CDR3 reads CASCWTSGRDTQYF. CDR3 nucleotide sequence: TGTGCCAGCTGTTGGACTAGCGGGAGAGATACGCAGTATTTT.

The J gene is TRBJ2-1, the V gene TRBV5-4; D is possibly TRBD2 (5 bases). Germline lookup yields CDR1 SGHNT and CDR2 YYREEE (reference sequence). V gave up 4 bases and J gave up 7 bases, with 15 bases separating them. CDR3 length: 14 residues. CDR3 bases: TGTGCCAGCAGCCTGCCGCCGGGGAAAAATGAGCAGTTCTTC. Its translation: CASSLPPGKNEQFF.

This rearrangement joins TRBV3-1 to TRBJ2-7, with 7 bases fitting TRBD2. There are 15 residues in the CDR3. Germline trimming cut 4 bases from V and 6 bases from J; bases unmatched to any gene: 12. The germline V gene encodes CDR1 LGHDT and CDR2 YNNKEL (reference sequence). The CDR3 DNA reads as TGTGCCAGCAGCCGACCGGGACTAATTTCGACCGAGCAGTACTTC. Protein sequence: CASSRPGLISTEQYF.

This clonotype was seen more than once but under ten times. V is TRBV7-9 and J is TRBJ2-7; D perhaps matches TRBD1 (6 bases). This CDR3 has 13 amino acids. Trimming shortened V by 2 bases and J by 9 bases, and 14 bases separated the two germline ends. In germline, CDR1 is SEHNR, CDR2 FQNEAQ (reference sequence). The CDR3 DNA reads TGTGCCAGCAGCTTATTAACAGGGTATGGGCAGTACTTC. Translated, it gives CASSLLTGYGQYF.

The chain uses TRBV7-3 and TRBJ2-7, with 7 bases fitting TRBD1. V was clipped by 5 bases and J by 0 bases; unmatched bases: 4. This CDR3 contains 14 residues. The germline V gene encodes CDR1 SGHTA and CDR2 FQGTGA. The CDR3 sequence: CASSLQGSSYEQYF. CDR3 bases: TGTGCCAGCAGCCTACAGGGGAGCTCCTACGAGCAGTACTTC.

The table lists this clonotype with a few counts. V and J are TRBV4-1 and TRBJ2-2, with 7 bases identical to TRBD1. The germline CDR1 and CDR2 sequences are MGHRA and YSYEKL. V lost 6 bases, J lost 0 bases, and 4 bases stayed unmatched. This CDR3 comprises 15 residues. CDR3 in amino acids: CASSSGTANTGELFF. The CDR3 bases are TGCGCCAGCAGTTCCGGGACAGCGAACACCGGGGAGCTGTTTTTT.

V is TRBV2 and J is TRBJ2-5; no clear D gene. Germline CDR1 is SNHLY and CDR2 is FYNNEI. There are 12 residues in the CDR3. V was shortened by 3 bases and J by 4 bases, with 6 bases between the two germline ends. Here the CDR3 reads CASSDGRETQYF. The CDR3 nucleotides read TGTGCCAGCAGTGATGGTAGAGAGACCCAGTACTTC.

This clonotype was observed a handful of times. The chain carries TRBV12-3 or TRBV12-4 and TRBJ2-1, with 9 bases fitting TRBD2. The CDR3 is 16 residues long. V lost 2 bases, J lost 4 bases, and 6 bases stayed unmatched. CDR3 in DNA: TGTGCCAGCAGTTTATTTCTAGCGGGGTCGTACAATGAGCAGTTCTTC. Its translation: CASSLFLAGSYNEQFF.

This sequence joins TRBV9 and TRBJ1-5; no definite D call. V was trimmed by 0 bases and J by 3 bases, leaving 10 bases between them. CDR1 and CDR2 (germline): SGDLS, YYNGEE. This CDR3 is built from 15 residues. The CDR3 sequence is CASSVDGTFNQPQHF. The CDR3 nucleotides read TGTGCCAGCAGCGTAGACGGCACCTTCAATCAGCCCCAGCATTTT.

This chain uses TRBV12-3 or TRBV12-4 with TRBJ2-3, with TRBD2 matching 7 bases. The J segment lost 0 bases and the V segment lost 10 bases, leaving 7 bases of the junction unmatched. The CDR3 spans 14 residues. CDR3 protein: CATGEGGSTDTQYF. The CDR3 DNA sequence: TGTGCCACCGGGGAGGGAGGGAGCACAGATACGCAGTATTTT.

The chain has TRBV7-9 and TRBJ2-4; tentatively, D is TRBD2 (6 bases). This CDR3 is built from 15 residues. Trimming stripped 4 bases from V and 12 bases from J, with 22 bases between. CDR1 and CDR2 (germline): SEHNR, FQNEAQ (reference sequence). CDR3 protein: CASSSGVDRRVDQYF. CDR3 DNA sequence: TGTGCCAGCAGCTCGGGGGTGGACCGAAGAGTGGATCAGTACTTC.

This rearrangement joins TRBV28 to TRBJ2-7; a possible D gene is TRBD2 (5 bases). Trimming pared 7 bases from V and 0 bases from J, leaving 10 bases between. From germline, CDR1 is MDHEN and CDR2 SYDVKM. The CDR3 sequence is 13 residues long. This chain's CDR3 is CASTLRGSYEQYF. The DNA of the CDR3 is TGTGCCAGCACCCTCCGGGGCTCCTACGAGCAGTACTTC.

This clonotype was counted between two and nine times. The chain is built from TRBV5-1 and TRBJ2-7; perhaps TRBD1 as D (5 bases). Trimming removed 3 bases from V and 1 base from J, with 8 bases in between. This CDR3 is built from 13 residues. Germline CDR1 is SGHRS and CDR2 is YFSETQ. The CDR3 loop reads CASSSQESYEQYF. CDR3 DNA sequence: TGCGCCAGCAGCTCACAGGAATCCTACGAGCAGTACTTC.

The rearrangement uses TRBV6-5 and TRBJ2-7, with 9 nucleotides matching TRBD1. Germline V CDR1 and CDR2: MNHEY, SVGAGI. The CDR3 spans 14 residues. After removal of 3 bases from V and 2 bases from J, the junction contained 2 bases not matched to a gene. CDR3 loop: CASSYGTGTYEQYF. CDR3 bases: TGTGCCAGCAGTTATGGGACAGGGACCTACGAGCAGTACTTC.